Following are 17 T cell receptor beta chains from one sample sequenced in a study of blood T cell repertoires in COVID-19. Libraries were prepared by immunoSEQ multiplex PCR; TCRdb keeps only in-frame clonotypes and omits some of them. The sample shows 310,000 or so clones, about nine tenths of them seen only once. The sequenced sample consisted of peripheral blood. These TCRs come from a woman in her twenties or thirties with COVID-19, enrolled during active disease.

The rearrangement joins TRBV4-1 to TRBJ2-7; 11 bases align to TRBD2. CDR1 is MGHRA, CDR2 YSYEKL, per germline. The J segment lost 3 bases and the V segment lost 0 bases, leaving 10 bases of the junction unmatched. The CDR3 loop spans 18 amino acids. The CDR3 sequence: CASSQDLGTSGSHYEQYF. The DNA for the CDR3 is TGCGCCAGCAGCCAAGACTTAGGAACTAGCGGGAGCCACTACGAGCAGTACTTC.

The gene calls are TRBV28 and TRBJ2-5; TRBD2 agrees at 8 bases. Germline trimming cut 4 bases from V and 1 base from J; bases unmatched to any gene: 2. The CDR3 loop spans 14 amino acids. Per germline, CDR1 MDHEN and CDR2 SYDVKM. CDR3 protein: CASSSGGAQETQYF. The CDR3 bases are TGTGCCAGCAGTTCGGGGGGGGCCCAAGAGACCCAGTACTTC. Together with reference TRBV28 and TRBJ2-5, the CDR3 gives the full variable domain: DVKVTQSSRYLVKRTGEKVFLECVQDMDHENMFWYRQDPGLGLRLIYFSYDVKMKEKGDIPEGYSVSREKKERFSLILESASTNQTSMYLCASSSGGAQETQYFGPGTRLLVL.

The chain recombines TRBV5-1 with TRBJ1-2, with D possibly being TRBD1 (6 bases). CDR1 is SGHRS and CDR2 is YFSETQ in the germline V gene. CDR3 length: 13 residues. The V end was cut by 4 bases, the J end by 8 bases, with 15 bases between. CDR3 residues: CASSLPQGNGYTF. Here the CDR3 DNA reads TGCGCCAGCAGCCTACCCCAGGGGAACGGCTACACCTTC.

The chain links TRBV11-2 to TRBJ2-5; TRBD1 agrees at 9 bases. From germline, CDR1 is SGHAT and CDR2 FQNNGV. Losses at the gene ends were 0 bases for V and 5 bases for J; bases not matched to a gene: 7. The CDR3 runs to 16 residues. The CDR3 loop is CASSLDPVGQGETQYF. The CDR3 region has the DNA TGTGCCAGCAGCTTAGATCCGGTAGGACAGGGGGAGACCCAGTACTTC. Using reference TRBV11-2 and TRBJ2-5 for the parts outside the CDR3, the full variable domain is EAGVAQSPRYKIIEKRQSVAFWCNPISGHATLYWYQQILGQGPKLLIQFQNNGVVDDSQLPKDRFSAERLKGVDSTLKIQPAKLEDSAVYLCASSLDPVGQGETQYFGPGTRLLVL.

The chain couples TRBV7-8 to TRBJ2-2; possible D gene TRBD1, 5 bases. Trimming pared 5 bases from V and 2 bases from J, leaving 9 bases between. This CDR3 contains 14 residues. CDR1 is SGHVS and CDR2 is FQNEAQ in the germline V gene. The CDR3 coding sequence is TGTGCCAGCAGCAAGGACACTAACACCGGGGAGCTGTTTTTT. It codes for CASSKDTNTGELFF.

This rearrangement joins TRBV28 to TRBJ1-1; maybe TRBD1 (5 bases). This CDR3 comprises 14 residues. Trimming shortened V by 3 bases and J by 1 base, and 9 bases separated the two germline ends. Germline values: CDR1 MDHEN, CDR2 SYDVKM. The CDR3 DNA follows: TGTGCCAGCAGTTTCGACAGAGAGAACACTGAAGCTTTCTTT. This gives the protein CASSFDRENTEAFF.

The CDR3, as DNA: TGCGCCAGCAGTGAGTACGGGACAGAGAACACCGGGGAGCTGTTTTTT. It is translated as CASSEYGTENTGELFF. The rearrangement uses TRBV10-1 and TRBJ2-2; 7 nucleotides line up with TRBD1. Germline V CDR1 and CDR2: WNHNN, SYGVQD (reference sequence). J was trimmed by 1 base and V by 1 base; bases with no gene match: 3. The CDR3 has 16 residues.

The chain couples TRBV24-1 to TRBJ1-1; 7 bases are shared with TRBD1. Germline-derived CDR1 and CDR2 are KGHDR and SFDVKD. The trim removed 9 bases at V and 4 bases at J, leaving 10 bases unmatched. The CDR3 runs to 14 residues. This CDR3 is CATAKDRDGTEAFF. CDR3 nucleotides: TGTGCCACCGCCAAAGACAGGGATGGCACTGAAGCTTTCTTT.

The V gene is TRBV28, the J gene TRBJ1-6, with D tentatively TRBD1 (6 bases). V was cut by 3 bases and J by 10 bases, with 13 bases left in between. The CDR3 runs 14 residues. Germline CDR1 is MDHEN and CDR2 is SYDVKM. CDR3 sequence reads: CASSLRQGYSPLHF. DNA of the CDR3: TGTGCCAGCAGTTTGAGGCAGGGGTACTCACCCCTCCACTTT. Combining the CDR3 with reference TRBV28 and TRBJ1-6 gives the whole variable domain DVKVTQSSRYLVKRTGEKVFLECVQDMDHENMFWYRQDPGLGLRLIYFSYDVKMKEKGDIPEGYSVSREKKERFSLILESASTNQTSMYLCASSLRQGYSPLHFGNGTRLTVT.

The chain is built from TRBV6-5 and TRBJ2-2; 9 positions agree with TRBD2. With V trimmed by 2 bases and J by 7 bases, 5 bases remained unmatched. The CDR3 extends over 15 amino acids. Germline CDR1 and CDR2: MNHEY and SVGAGI. The CDR3 nucleotides are TGTGCCAGCAGTTACGGCGGGAGGGTGAACGGGGAGCTGTTTTTT. The encoded protein is CASSYGGRVNGELFF.

The gene calls are TRBV3-1 (or the pseudogene TRBV3-2) and TRBJ1-2; D gene unclear. Trimming shortened V by 2 bases and J by 7 bases, and 8 bases separated the two germline ends. The CDR3 has 12 residues. CDR1 LGHDT and CDR2 YNNKEL come from the germline V gene (reference sequence). In DNA, the CDR3 is TGTGCCAGCAGCCAACAATCGGTTGGCTACACCTTC. As protein: CASSQQSVGYTF.

This clone has just one count. The gene calls are TRBV29-1 and TRBJ2-1, with a possible D match to TRBD1 (5 bases). This CDR3 contains 13 residues. Deletions cut 6 bases from V and 6 bases from J, with 15 bases between. The germline CDR1 and CDR2 sequences are SQVTM and ANQGSEA. As DNA, the CDR3 is TGCAGCGTCGTACAGGTAATTAGCAATGAGCAGTTCTTC. Residues: CSVVQVISNEQFF.

This clone showed up just once. V is TRBV27 and J is TRBJ2-7, with TRBD2 identical over 11 bases. CDR1 and CDR2 (germline): MNHEY, SMNVEV (reference sequence). CDR3 size: 14 residues. V shed 5 bases and J 7 bases; nucleotides not matched to a gene: 7. The CDR3 nucleotides are TGTGCCAGCAGTCCCCGGACTAGCGGGTTGGAGCAGTACTTC. Its translation is CASSPRTSGLEQYF.

Concerning this clone itself: The sample carries other DNA sequences with the same CDR3. The chain recombines TRBV2 with TRBJ1-5; 9 bases match TRBD1. The CDR3 contains 13 residues. Germline V lookup: CDR1 SNHLY, CDR2 FYNNEI. With 8 bases clipped from V and 4 bases from J, the junction kept 3 bases outside the gene matches. The CDR3 region has the DNA TGTGCCAGCCGGGGACAGGGTAATCAGCCCCAGCATTTT. Protein sequence: CASRGQGNQPQHF. Drawing the rest from reference TRBV2 and TRBJ1-5, the complete variable domain is EPEVTQTPSHQVTQMGQEVILRCVPISNHLYFYWYRQILGQKVEFLVSFYNNEISEKSEIFDDQFSVERPDGSNFTLKIRSTKLEDSAMYFCASRGQGNQPQHFGDGTRLSIL.

The chain joins TRBV7-8 to TRBJ2-7, with 8 bases aligning to TRBD1. The junction had 2 bases not matched to a gene; V was cut back by 0 bases and J by 1 base. The CDR3 sequence is 15 residues long. The germline gives CDR1 SGHVS, CDR2 FQNEAQ. In DNA form, the CDR3 reads TGTGCCAGCAGCTTAGCACAGGGGGATTCCTACGAGCAGTACTTC. Amino acids: CASSLAQGDSYEQYF.

The V call is TRBV2, the J call TRBJ1-5, with 9 bases that match TRBD1. V lost 6 bases, J lost 3 bases, and 6 bases stayed unmatched. This CDR3 region has 15 residues. CDR1 SNHLY and CDR2 FYNNEI come from the germline V gene. The CDR3 sequence is CASSPGQGNNQPQHF. The CDR3 DNA follows: TGTGCCAGCAGCCCGGGACAGGGAAACAATCAGCCCCAGCATTTT.

V and J are TRBV29-1 and TRBJ1-5; D is unresolved. CDR3 length: 13 residues. Germline-derived CDR1 and CDR2 are SQVTM and ANQGSEA. V dropped 4 bases and J dropped 2 bases, with 9 bases sitting between them. CDR3 coding DNA: TGCAGCGTTGTTCTCGGGGGCAATCAGCCCCAGCATTTT. This codes for CSVVLGGNQPQHF.